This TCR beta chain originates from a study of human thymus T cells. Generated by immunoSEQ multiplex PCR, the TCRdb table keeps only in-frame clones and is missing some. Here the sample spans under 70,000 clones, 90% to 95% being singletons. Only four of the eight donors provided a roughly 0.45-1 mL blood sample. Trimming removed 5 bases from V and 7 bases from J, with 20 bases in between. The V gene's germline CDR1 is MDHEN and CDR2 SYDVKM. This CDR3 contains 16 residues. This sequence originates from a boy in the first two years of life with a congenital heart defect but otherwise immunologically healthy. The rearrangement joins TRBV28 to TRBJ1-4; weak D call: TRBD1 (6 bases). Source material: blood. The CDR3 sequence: CASSRRTASFSEKLFF. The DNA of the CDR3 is TGTGCCAGCAGTCGTAGGACAGCTTCGTTTAGTGAAAAACTGTTTTTT. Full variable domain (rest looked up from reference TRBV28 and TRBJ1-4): DVKVTQSSRYLVKRTGEKVFLECVQDMDHENMFWYRQDPGLGLRLIYFSYDVKMKEKGDIPEGYSVSREKKERFSLILESASTNQTSMYLCASSRRTASFSEKLFFGSGTQLSVL.